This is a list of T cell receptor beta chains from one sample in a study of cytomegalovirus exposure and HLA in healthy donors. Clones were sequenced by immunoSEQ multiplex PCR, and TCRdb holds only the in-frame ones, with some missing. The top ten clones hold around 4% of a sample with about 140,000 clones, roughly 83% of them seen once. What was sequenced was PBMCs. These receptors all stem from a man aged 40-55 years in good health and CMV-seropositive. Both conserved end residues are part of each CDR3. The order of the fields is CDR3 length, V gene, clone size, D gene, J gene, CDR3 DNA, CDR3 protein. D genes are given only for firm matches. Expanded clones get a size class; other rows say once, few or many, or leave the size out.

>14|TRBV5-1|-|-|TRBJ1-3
TGCGCCAGCAGCTTGATCGGCTCTGGAAACACCATATATTTT
CASSLIGSGNTIYF
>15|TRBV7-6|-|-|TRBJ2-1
TGTGCCAGCAGCTTAATGATAACAGGTTTTAATGAGCAGTTCTTC
CASSLMITGFNEQFF
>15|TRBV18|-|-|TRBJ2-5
TGTGCCAGCTCACCTCCCTCGGAGGCTATGGGGACCCAGTACTTC
CASSPPSEAMGTQYF
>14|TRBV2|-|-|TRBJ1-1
TGTGCCAGTCTCCTGGCAGGGCTGAACACTGAAGCTTTCTTT
CASLLAGLNTEAFF
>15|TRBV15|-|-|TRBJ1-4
TGTGCCACCAGCAGAGATCGGGCAGGGGTGGAAAAACTGTTTTTT
CATSRDRAGVEKLFF
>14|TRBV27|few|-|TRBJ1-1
TGTGCCAGCAGTTTATCCGGGAGGGACACTGAAGCTTTCTTT
CASSLSGRDTEAFF
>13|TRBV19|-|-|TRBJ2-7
TGTGCCAGTAGGGCGGCCGTTTCCTACGAGCAGTACTTC
CASRAAVSYEQYF
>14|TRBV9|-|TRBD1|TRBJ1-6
TGTGCCAGCACCCTGGACAGGGCTGGCTCACCCCTCCACTTT
CASTLDRAGSPLHF
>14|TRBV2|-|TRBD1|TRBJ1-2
TGTGCCAGCAGGGCCGGGACAGGACTTTGGGGCTACACCTTC
CASRAGTGLWGYTF
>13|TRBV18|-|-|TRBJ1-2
TGTGCCAGCTCACCACTATCTGGGGGGGACTTTGCCTTC
CASSPLSGGDFAF
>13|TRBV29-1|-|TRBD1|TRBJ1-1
TGCAGCGTTCTCAGGGGGCTTGGCACTGAAGCTTTCTTT
CSVLRGLGTEAFF
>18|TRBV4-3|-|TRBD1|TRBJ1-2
TGCGCCAGCAGCCAAGATCTTATCAGGACAGGGGTTGACTATGGCTACACCTTC
CASSQDLIRTGVDYGYTF
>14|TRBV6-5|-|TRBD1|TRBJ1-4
TGTGCCAGCAGTCGGACAGGGGGCGTCGAAAAACTGTTTTTT
CASSRTGGVEKLFF
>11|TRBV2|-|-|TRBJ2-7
TGTGCCAGCATTAGGGGAGGGGGGCAGTACTTC
CASIRGGGQYF
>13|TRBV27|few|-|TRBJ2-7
TGTGCCAGCAGATCCGGACAGAACTACGAGCAGTACTTC
CASRSGQNYEQYF
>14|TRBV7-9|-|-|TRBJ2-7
TGTTCCAGCAGCCCCCAGTTAGCCCCCTACGAGCAGTACTTC
CSSSPQLAPYEQYF
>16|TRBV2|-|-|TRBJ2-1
TGTGCCAGCAGTGAAGGTCTTGGGAGGGGGGTCCATGAGCAGTTCTTC
CASSEGLGRGVHEQFF
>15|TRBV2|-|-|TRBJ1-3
TGTGCCAGCAGTGAGAGGTGGGGCCCTGGAAACACCATATATTTT
CASSERWGPGNTIYF
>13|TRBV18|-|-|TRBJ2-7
TGTGCCAGCTCACCACCCAGCTCCTACGAGCAGTACTTC
CASSPPSSYEQYF
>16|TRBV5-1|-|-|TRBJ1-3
TGCGCCAGCAGCTTGAGGCAGCGGAGCTCTGGAAACACCATATATTTT
CASSLRQRSSGNTIYF
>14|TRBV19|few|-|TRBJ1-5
TGTGCCAGTACCAGGGAGGCAGCCTATCAGCCCCAGCATTTT
CASTREAAYQPQHF
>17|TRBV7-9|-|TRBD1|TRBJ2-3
TGTGCCAGCTCCTTTGGGACAGGGACAGGGGTTAGTGATACGCAGTATTTT
CASSFGTGTGVSDTQYF
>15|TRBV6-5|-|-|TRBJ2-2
TGTGCCAGCAGGCCCCGGGCGGGATCCACCGGGGAGCTGTTTTTT
CASRPRAGSTGELFF
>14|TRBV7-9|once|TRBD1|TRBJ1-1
TGTGCCAGCAGCTTAGGACAGGGGTACACTGAAGCTTTCTTT
CASSLGQGYTEAFF